This TCR beta chain is from a study of monozygotic twins with inflammatory bowel disease. TCRdb reprocessed the 5' RACE reads and stores each CDR3 protein as one record, lacking DNA. This sample's clone table lists around 370,000 distinct CDR3 sequences. Blood, about 2.5 ml, was drawn per donor. Whole blood, unsorted for T cells, was the source of total RNA. CDR3 length: 13 amino acids. CDR1 and CDR2 (germline): SGHTA, FQGNSA. With respect to this clonotype: Its antigen is unidentified.

Study findings and constraints: Lower TCRbeta diversity (inverse Simpson) was seen in IBD patients than in healthy co-twins. Twin concordance left repertoire similarity unchanged, with limited power a possible explanation for this lack of difference.

The sequenced sample was blood. This sequence was found in a human donor with ulcerative colitis or Crohn's disease, or a healthy co-twin of an affected twin (not recorded which). The chain recombines TRBV7-2 with TRBJ2-1. The CDR3 is CASSFIPWNEQFF.